This is a list of T cell receptor beta chains from one sample in a study of cytomegalovirus exposure and HLA in healthy donors. This table comes from immunoSEQ multiplex PCR, and its TCRdb copy is limited to in-frame clones, with some not included. This table has 100,000 or so clones, 65% to 85% appearing once. The sample taken for sequencing was PBMCs. Source of these receptors: a male donor in good health and CMV-seronegative. Each CDR3 is given with its conserved first and last residue. Fields, in order: J gene, clone size, D gene, V gene, CDR3 DNA, CDR3 protein. D genes are given only for firm matches. The listing skips clone size in some rows; elsewhere it reads once, few, many or a size class.

j_gene: TRBJ2-5
abundance: NA
d_gene: NA
v_gene: TRBV27
CDR3nt: TGTGCCAGCAGTATTACAGGGTACCAAGAGACCCAGTACTTC
CDR3aa: CASSITGYQETQYF

j_gene: TRBJ2-7
abundance: NA
d_gene: TRBD1
v_gene: TRBV27
CDR3nt: TGTGCCAGCAGTTACTGGACAGGGGGCGCGGAGCAGTACTTC
CDR3aa: CASSYWTGGAEQYF

j_gene: TRBJ2-4
abundance: NA
d_gene: TRBD2
v_gene: TRBV5-5
CDR3nt: TGTGCCAGCAGCTTACAGCGGGAGGAGGGAGGGTACTTC
CDR3aa: CASSLQREEGGYF

j_gene: TRBJ1-1
abundance: few
d_gene: NA
v_gene: TRBV6-1
CDR3nt: TGTGCCAGCAGTGAACCACTAGCCCTGAACACTGAAGCTTTCTTT
CDR3aa: CASSEPLALNTEAFF

j_gene: TRBJ2-7
abundance: few
d_gene: NA
v_gene: TRBV5-1
CDR3nt: TGCGCCAGCAGCTTGGGCCAGGGGAGCCACGAGCAGTACTTC
CDR3aa: CASSLGQGSHEQYF

j_gene: TRBJ2-7
abundance: NA
d_gene: TRBD1
v_gene: TRBV18
CDR3nt: TGTGCCAGCTCACGAGGACAGGGAACGATTAGCTCCTACGAGCAGTACTTC
CDR3aa: CASSRGQGTISSYEQYF

j_gene: TRBJ1-5
abundance: once
d_gene: NA
v_gene: TRBV28
CDR3nt: TGTGCCAGCAGTGTAGGACTGGGTGGCAATCAGCCCCAGCATTTT
CDR3aa: CASSVGLGGNQPQHF

j_gene: TRBJ2-3
abundance: few
d_gene: NA
v_gene: TRBV27
CDR3nt: TGTGCCAGCAGGTCATGGGAGACAGATACGCAGTATTTT
CDR3aa: CASRSWETDTQYF

j_gene: TRBJ2-3
abundance: NA
d_gene: NA
v_gene: TRBV28
CDR3nt: TGTGCCAGCAGTTTTATTAGCACAGATACGCAGTATTTT
CDR3aa: CASSFISTDTQYF

j_gene: TRBJ1-4
abundance: NA
d_gene: NA
v_gene: TRBV19
CDR3nt: TGTGCCAGTAGTATCCCCCGGGGAACCTTAACTAATGAAAAACTGTTTTTT
CDR3aa: CASSIPRGTLTNEKLFF

j_gene: TRBJ1-2
abundance: NA
d_gene: TRBD1
v_gene: TRBV7-9
CDR3nt: TGTGCCAGCAGCGGACAGGGGTTCTATGGCTACACCTTC
CDR3aa: CASSGQGFYGYTF

j_gene: TRBJ1-2
abundance: NA
d_gene: NA
v_gene: TRBV27
CDR3nt: TGTGCCAGCAGTTTCCTCGGTTCGGGGGATGGCTACACCTTC
CDR3aa: CASSFLGSGDGYTF

j_gene: TRBJ2-1
abundance: NA
d_gene: NA
v_gene: TRBV7-2
CDR3nt: TGTGCCAGCAGCCTCGCGAGAGTCTTGAATGAGCAGTTCTTC
CDR3aa: CASSLARVLNEQFF

j_gene: TRBJ2-1
abundance: few
d_gene: TRBD2
v_gene: TRBV7-6
CDR3nt: TGTGCCAGCACCCCAACTAGCGGGGAATACAATGAGCAGTTCTTC
CDR3aa: CASTPTSGEYNEQFF

j_gene: TRBJ2-7
abundance: once
d_gene: NA
v_gene: TRBV29-1
CDR3nt: TGCAGCGTTGAGTTCGCAGGGGCCTACGAGCAGTACTTC
CDR3aa: CSVEFAGAYEQYF

j_gene: TRBJ1-4
abundance: NA
d_gene: NA
v_gene: TRBV5-1
CDR3nt: TGCGCCAGCAGCTTGTGGGAGAATGAAAAACTGTTTTTT
CDR3aa: CASSLWENEKLFF

j_gene: TRBJ2-7
abundance: NA
d_gene: NA
v_gene: TRBV29-1
CDR3nt: TGCAGCGTTGGAACCACAGGGCCCTACGAGCAGTACTTC
CDR3aa: CSVGTTGPYEQYF

j_gene: TRBJ1-1
abundance: NA
d_gene: NA
v_gene: TRBV10-2
CDR3nt: TGCGCCACCCGGCAGGTTAACACTGAAGCTTTCTTT
CDR3aa: CATRQVNTEAFF

j_gene: TRBJ1-2
abundance: NA
d_gene: TRBD1
v_gene: TRBV7-3
CDR3nt: TGTGCCAGCAGCTTAACTTATAGGGACAGATTCACCTTC
CDR3aa: CASSLTYRDRFTF

j_gene: TRBJ2-3
abundance: NA
d_gene: TRBD2
v_gene: TRBV28
CDR3nt: TGTGCCATAGGACTAGCGGGAGGCCCAGATACGCAGTATTTT
CDR3aa: CAIGLAGGPDTQYF

j_gene: TRBJ2-1
abundance: NA
d_gene: TRBD2
v_gene: TRBV19
CDR3nt: TGTGCCAGTAGGGGGACTAGCGGGAGGGCCAATAACAATGAGCAGTTCTTC
CDR3aa: CASRGTSGRANNNEQFF

j_gene: TRBJ2-7
abundance: few
d_gene: NA
v_gene: TRBV6-5
CDR3nt: TGTGCCAGCAGTTACTCCCGCGTGGGGGGCGAGCAGTACTTC
CDR3aa: CASSYSRVGGEQYF

j_gene: TRBJ2-1
abundance: few
d_gene: TRBD1
v_gene: TRBV6-6
CDR3nt: TGTGCCAGCAGTACCCAGGGGGACTACAATGAGCAGTTCTTC
CDR3aa: CASSTQGDYNEQFF

j_gene: TRBJ2-1
abundance: NA
d_gene: TRBD2
v_gene: TRBV14
CDR3nt: TGTGCCAGCAGCCAAGGTGCGGGAGCGGCCTACAATGAGCAGTTCTTC
CDR3aa: CASSQGAGAAYNEQFF

j_gene: TRBJ2-3
abundance: NA
d_gene: TRBD2
v_gene: TRBV5-4
CDR3nt: TGTGCCAGCAGCTTACGAGCGGGAGGGGAGTGGGGCACAGATACGCAGTATTTT
CDR3aa: CASSLRAGGEWGTDTQYF

j_gene: TRBJ2-7
abundance: NA
d_gene: TRBD1
v_gene: TRBV2
CDR3nt: TGTGCCAGTTCGACAGGGCCCTACGAGCAGTACTTC
CDR3aa: CASSTGPYEQYF

j_gene: TRBJ2-3
abundance: few
d_gene: NA
v_gene: TRBV5-1
CDR3nt: TGCGCCAGCAGACCCGACTCAACAGATACGCAGTATTTT
CDR3aa: CASRPDSTDTQYF

j_gene: TRBJ2-7
abundance: NA
d_gene: TRBD1
v_gene: TRBV18
CDR3nt: TGTGCCAGCTCCCCTAGACAGGGTCAGGCCTACGAGCAGTACTTC
CDR3aa: CASSPRQGQAYEQYF

j_gene: TRBJ2-7
abundance: NA
d_gene: TRBD1
v_gene: TRBV30
CDR3nt: TGTGCCTGGAGCCGGCCGTATCCGGGACAGGGTGCCTACGAGCAGTACTTC
CDR3aa: CAWSRPYPGQGAYEQYF

j_gene: TRBJ2-7
abundance: NA
d_gene: TRBD2
v_gene: TRBV6-5
CDR3nt: TGTGCCAGCAGTCCCCGGGGAGGGGTGGCCTACGAGCAGTACTTC
CDR3aa: CASSPRGGVAYEQYF

j_gene: TRBJ1-3
abundance: NA
d_gene: NA
v_gene: TRBV5-4
CDR3nt: TGTGCCAGCAGCTTGGACTGGGCAGGGGCTGAATATTTT
CDR3aa: CASSLDWAGAEYF

j_gene: TRBJ2-1
abundance: NA
d_gene: NA
v_gene: TRBV6-6
CDR3nt: TGTGCCAGCACCTCGGGCGGGTACTCCTACAATGAGCAGTTCTTC
CDR3aa: CASTSGGYSYNEQFF

j_gene: TRBJ2-7
abundance: NA
d_gene: TRBD1
v_gene: TRBV5-4
CDR3nt: TGTGCCAACAGCGTGGACGACAGGGTAGGCGAGCAGTACTTC
CDR3aa: CANSVDDRVGEQYF

j_gene: TRBJ1-3
abundance: NA
d_gene: NA
v_gene: TRBV28
CDR3nt: TGTGCCAGCAGTTTACTGGGGAGCTCTGGAAACACCATATATTTT
CDR3aa: CASSLLGSSGNTIYF

j_gene: TRBJ2-5
abundance: NA
d_gene: NA
v_gene: TRBV28
CDR3nt: TGTGCCAGCAGTTTGAGCTTGACCCAGTACTTC
CDR3aa: CASSLSLTQYF